A single sample gave rise to the 26 T cell receptor beta chains below, sequenced in a study of CD8 T cells in ankylosing spondylitis. TCRdb recomputed calls from the 5' RACE reads with MiXCR, one row per CDR3 protein. The sample consists of about 120,000 distinct CDR3 sequences, 12% to 15% of them appearing once. Sequencing input: blood, either unsorted or a sorted T cell fraction (not recorded which). Source of these receptors: a female donor with ankylosing spondylitis or in good health (not recorded which).

This clonotype appeared many times. The V call is TRBV29-1, the J call TRBJ1-1; D gene uncertain. Looked up from germline, CDR1 is SQVTM and CDR2 is ANQGSEA. The CDR3 extends over 11 amino acids. The V end lost 1 base, the J end lost 5 bases, and 5 bases lay between the germline ends. CDR3 region: CSVEGKTEAFF. DNA for the CDR3: TGCAGCGTTGAAGGGAAGACTGAAGCTTTCTTT.

This clonotype occurred many times. The chain carries TRBV5-1 and TRBJ2-5; D may be TRBD1 (5 bases). In germline, CDR1 is SGHRS, CDR2 YFSETQ. This CDR3 is built from 14 residues. Trimming stripped 4 bases from V and 0 bases from J, with 10 bases between. CDR3 nucleotides: TGCGCCAGCAGCCCCAGACAGTACCAAGAGACCCAGTACTTC. This sequence encodes CASSPRQYQETQYF.

V is TRBV27 and J is TRBJ2-1, with 9 bases lining up with TRBD1. The V and J ends lost 6 bases and 8 bases, in that order; junction bases with no gene match: 5. The CDR3 has 13 residues. The germline V gene has CDR1 MNHEY and CDR2 SMNVEV (reference sequence). The CDR3 nucleotides are TGTGCCAGCAGAGTACAGGGGGCACATGAGCAGTTCTTC. Translating gives CASRVQGAHEQFF.

This clonotype was seen a handful of times. The chain recombines TRBV30 with TRBJ2-3, with 9 nucleotides matching TRBD2. Trimming cost V 6 bases and J 1 base; bases outside gene matches: 11. Germline loops: CDR1 GTSNPN, CDR2 SVGIG (reference sequence). CDR3 length: 16 amino acids. The chain's CDR3 is CACIGGAGGGTDTQYF. CDR3 nucleotides: TGTGCCTGTATCGGAGGCGCGGGGGGGGGCACAGATACGCAGTATTTT.

V and J are TRBV3-1 and TRBJ1-5, with 8 bases aligning to TRBD1. Germline CDR1 is LGHDT and CDR2 is YNNKEL (reference sequence). The CDR3 has 16 residues. Trimming cost V 1 base and J 7 bases; bases outside gene matches: 9. The CDR3 DNA follows: TGTGCCAGCAGCCAAGCCGGGACAGGCCTCCACCAGCCCCAGCATTTT. This encodes CASSQAGTGLHQPQHF.

This clonotype showed up many times. The chain has TRBV20-1 and TRBJ2-3; D call uncertain. The germline V gene encodes CDR1 DFQATT and CDR2 SNEGSKA (reference sequence). Trimming removed 5 bases from V and 0 bases from J, with 9 bases in between. The CDR3 runs 13 residues. This CDR3 is CSAPAESTDTQYF. CDR3 DNA sequence: TGCAGTGCTCCGGCGGAGAGCACAGATACGCAGTATTTT.

The gene calls are TRBV12-3 or TRBV12-4 and TRBJ1-6; possibly TRBD1 for D (6 bases). The CDR3 is 14 amino acids. V was shortened by 6 bases and J by 7 bases, with 13 bases between the two germline ends. DNA for the CDR3: TGTGCCAGCAGCCCCGACAGGCTGAATTCACCCCTCCACTTT. Translating it yields CASSPDRLNSPLHF.

This clonotype was detected many times. The chain employs TRBV10-3 and TRBJ2-3; D tentatively fits TRBD1 or TRBD2 (5 bases each). This CDR3 is built from 14 residues. In germline, CDR1 is ENHRY, CDR2 SYGVKD. The germline V and J ends were trimmed by 8 bases and 8 bases, with 20 bases remaining between them. CDR3 residues: CAILTGTLYGTQYF. The CDR3 DNA reads as TGTGCCATCTTGACCGGGACCCTCTATGGTACGCAGTATTTT.

The rearrangement joins TRBV20-1 to TRBJ2-3; 10 bases line up with TRBD1. The CDR3 runs 14 residues. V lost 5 bases to trimming and J lost 4 bases; unmatched junction nucleotides: 6. Germline lookup yields CDR1 DFQATT and CDR2 SNEGSKA (reference sequence). CDR3 sequence (DNA): TGCAGTGCTTCCGGGACAGGGGATTCAGATACGCAGTATTTT. Protein product: CSASGTGDSDTQYF.

This clonotype has only a few counts. The rearrangement links TRBV2 to TRBJ2-1; TRBD1 aligns across 9 bases. The J segment lost 9 bases and the V segment lost 1 base, leaving 16 bases of the junction unmatched. Germline V gene sequence: CDR1 SNHLY, CDR2 FYNNEI. This CDR3 region has 18 residues. The CDR3 protein is CASSEGAGQGLEGGEQFF. Here the CDR3 DNA reads TGTGCCAGCAGTGAAGGAGCGGGACAGGGCCTAGAGGGAGGTGAGCAGTTCTTC.

This clonotype was found a few times. The rearrangement links TRBV12-3 or TRBV12-4 to TRBJ2-1; 13 bases are a match to TRBD2. CDR3 length: 16 amino acids. V trimming: 5 bases; J trimming: 4 bases; junction bases outside the gene matches: 5. Here the CDR3 reads CASSATSGGPYNEQFF. CDR3 DNA: TGTGCCAGCAGTGCGACTAGCGGGGGGCCGTACAATGAGCAGTTCTTC.

This clonotype was counted at least ten times. The chain combines TRBV5-1 with TRBJ2-7; a possible D gene is TRBD1 (7 bases). Trimming took 4 bases from V and 4 from J, leaving 15 bases between them. Looked up from germline, CDR1 is SGHRS and CDR2 is YFSETQ. This CDR3 spans 14 amino acids. CDR3 sequence (DNA): TGCGCCAGCAGCGCCCAGGGGGGTCGGTACGAGCAGTACTTC. Translation gives CASSAQGGRYEQYF.

This clonotype was seen many times. V usage is TRBV12-3 or TRBV12-4 and J usage is TRBJ2-1, with D possibly being TRBD1 (6 bases). The CDR3 extends over 15 amino acids. V lost 2 bases and J lost 5, with 13 bases in between. The CDR3 is CASSLIWTADNEQFF. The CDR3 DNA sequence: TGTGCCAGCAGTTTAATTTGGACAGCGGACAATGAGCAGTTCTTC.

About this clonotype itself: This sequence may be a read error, since a much larger clone differs from it by one base. V is TRBV20-1 and J is TRBJ2-1, with TRBD2 matching 8 bases. From germline, CDR1 is DFQATT and CDR2 SNEGSKA (reference sequence). CDR3 size: 14 residues. The CDR3 protein is CNARGLAGHNEQFF. CDR3 in DNA: TGCAATGCTCGGGGGCTAGCGGGTCACAATGAGCAGTTCTTC.

This clonotype was counted between two and nine times. V usage is TRBV7-3 and J usage is TRBJ2-5, with 11 bases matching TRBD2. CDR1 and CDR2 from the germline V gene are SGHTA and FQGTGA. The CDR3 runs 15 residues. V shed 5 bases and J 9 bases; nucleotides not matched to a gene: 11. CDR3 protein: CASSQTSGTGGPQYF. In DNA, the CDR3 is TGTGCCAGCAGCCAGACTAGCGGGACGGGCGGGCCCCAGTACTTC.

CDR3 DNA: TGTGCCAGCAGCTTGACTAGCGGGTTCAATGAGCAGTTCTTC. Translation: CASSLTSGFNEQFF. V and J are TRBV7-2 and TRBJ2-1; TRBD2 matches 10 bases. CDR3 size: 14 residues. V shed 3 bases, J shed 6 bases, and the junction held 2 bases outside the gene matches. CDR1 is SGHTA and CDR2 is FQGNSA in the germline V gene.

V is TRBV5-1 and J is TRBJ2-7, with 9 bases fitting TRBD1. The V gene end was trimmed by 1 base and the J gene end by 3 bases; junction bases not matched to a gene: 8. Germline lookup yields CDR1 SGHRS and CDR2 YFSETQ. The CDR3 sequence is 16 residues long. The DNA for the CDR3 is TGCGCCAGCAGCTTGACCGTCACAGGGGGCAACTACGAGCAGTACTTC. Translated: CASSLTVTGGNYEQYF.

This clonotype was seen ten or more times. This chain joins TRBV12-3 or TRBV12-4 and TRBJ2-1, with 9 bases lining up with TRBD2. V lost 6 bases to trimming and J lost 7 bases; unmatched junction nucleotides: 10. The CDR3 extends over 15 amino acids. The CDR3 region has the DNA TGTGCCAGCAGCAGATCTAGCGGGAAAGTAAATGAGCAGTTCTTC. Protein sequence: CASSRSSGKVNEQFF.

This clonotype has a handful of counts. The chain uses TRBV5-1 and TRBJ1-2, with TRBD1 matching over 7 bases. This CDR3 has 17 amino acids. Trimming took 4 bases from V and 0 from J; bases not matched to a gene: 12. Germline loops: CDR1 SGHRS, CDR2 YFSETQ. This CDR3 reads CASSDSFNRGANYGYTF. DNA of the CDR3: TGCGCCAGCAGCGATTCATTTAACAGGGGAGCTAACTATGGCTACACCTTC.

This clonotype was picked up many times. The chain combines TRBV5-1 with TRBJ2-3, with a tentative D call TRBD2 (6 bases). With 1 base removed from V and 2 bases from J, the gap between germline ends came to 14 bases. The CDR3 spans 16 residues. Germline V CDR1 and CDR2: SGHRS, YFSETQ. This chain's CDR3 is CASSLWGRLDTDTQYF. The CDR3 DNA follows: TGCGCCAGCAGCTTGTGGGGGAGGCTTGACACAGATACGCAGTATTTT.

This clonotype was observed a handful of times. The chain joins TRBV27 to TRBJ1-1; D gene ambiguous. The germline V gene has CDR1 MNHEY and CDR2 SMNVEV (reference sequence). This CDR3 region has 12 residues. With 5 bases removed from V and 10 bases from J, the gap between germline ends came to 14 bases. For the CDR3, the DNA is TGTGCCAGCAGTCGAAGACAAGGGAGAGCTTTCTTT. Its translation: CASSRRQGRAFF.

About this clonotype: One end of the junction varies from germline; a read error may be responsible. The rearrangement uses TRBV6-1 and TRBJ2-3, with 10 bases lining up with TRBD2. The germline CDR1 and CDR2 sequences are MNHNS and SASEGT. The CDR3 covers 14 residues. The DNA for the CDR3 is TGTGCCAGCAGCCTAAGCGGGAGGGCAGATACGCAGTGTTTT. Translated, it gives CASSLSGRADTQCF.

This clonotype has more than one count but fewer than ten. The rearrangement joins TRBV30 to TRBJ1-5; D remains unclear. V dropped 2 bases and J dropped 1 base, with 12 bases sitting between them. The CDR3 runs to 15 residues. CDR1 is GTSNPN, CDR2 SVGIG, per germline (reference sequence). The CDR3: CAWSKQGFSNQPQHF. CDR3 nucleotide sequence: TGTGCCTGGAGTAAACAAGGATTCAGCAATCAGCCCCAGCATTTT.

This clonotype was counted only a few times. V usage is TRBV11-2 and J usage is TRBJ2-1; D is ambiguous. The CDR3 sequence is 13 residues long. In germline, CDR1 is SGHAT, CDR2 FQNNGV. V was clipped by 2 bases and J by 3 bases, with 5 bases between them. Here the CDR3 DNA reads TGTGCCAGCAGCTTATCGAACTACAATGAGCAGTTCTTC. Translating gives CASSLSNYNEQFF.

The V gene is TRBV15, the J gene TRBJ2-1, with TRBD1 matching over 10 bases. The germline V gene has CDR1 LNHNV and CDR2 YYDKDF (reference sequence). The CDR3 has 16 amino acids. Unmatched junction bases numbered 8, after V lost 5 bases and J lost 4 bases. The CDR3: CATSVGTGQGYNEQFF. CDR3 bases: TGTGCCACCAGCGTGGGAACGGGACAGGGGTACAATGAGCAGTTCTTC.

This clonotype was observed a few times. The chain combines TRBV5-1 with TRBJ2-7, with a possible D match to TRBD2 (5 bases). The CDR3 is 16 amino acids. Trimming took off 0 bases at V and 6 bases at J, with 19 bases between the two ends. The germline V gene encodes CDR1 SGHRS and CDR2 YFSETQ. The CDR3: CASSLAERAKGFEQYF. The DNA for the CDR3 is TGCGCCAGCAGCTTGGCCGAGAGGGCTAAAGGTTTCGAGCAGTACTTC.